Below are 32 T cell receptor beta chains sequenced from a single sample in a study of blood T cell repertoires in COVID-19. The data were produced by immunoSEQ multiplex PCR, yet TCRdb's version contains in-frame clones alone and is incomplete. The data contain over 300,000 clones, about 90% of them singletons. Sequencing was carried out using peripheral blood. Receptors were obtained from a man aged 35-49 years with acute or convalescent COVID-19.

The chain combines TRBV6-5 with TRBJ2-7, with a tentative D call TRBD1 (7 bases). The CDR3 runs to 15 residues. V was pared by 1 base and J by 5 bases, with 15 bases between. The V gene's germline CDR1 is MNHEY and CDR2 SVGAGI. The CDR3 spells CASSYWQGGSDEQYF. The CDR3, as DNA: TGTGCCAGCAGTTACTGGCAGGGGGGTAGCGACGAGCAGTACTTC.

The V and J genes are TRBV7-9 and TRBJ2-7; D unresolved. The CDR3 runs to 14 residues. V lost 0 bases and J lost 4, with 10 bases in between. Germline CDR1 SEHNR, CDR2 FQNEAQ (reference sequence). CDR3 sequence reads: CASSLAGIGYEQYF. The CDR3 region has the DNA TGTGCCAGCAGCTTAGCAGGCATCGGGTACGAGCAGTACTTC.

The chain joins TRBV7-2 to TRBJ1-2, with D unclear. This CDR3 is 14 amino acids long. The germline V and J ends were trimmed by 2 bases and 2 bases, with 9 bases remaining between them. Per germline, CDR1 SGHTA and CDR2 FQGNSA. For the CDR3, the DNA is TGTGCCAGCAGCTTACCCGGGAGCAACTATGGCTACACCTTC. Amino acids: CASSLPGSNYGYTF.

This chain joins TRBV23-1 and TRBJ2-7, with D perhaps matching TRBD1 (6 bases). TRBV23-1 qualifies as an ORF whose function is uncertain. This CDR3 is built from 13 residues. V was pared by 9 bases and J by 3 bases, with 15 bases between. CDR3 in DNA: TGCGCCAGGATTGCAGGGGCCCACTACGAGCAGTACTTC. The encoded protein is CARIAGAHYEQYF.

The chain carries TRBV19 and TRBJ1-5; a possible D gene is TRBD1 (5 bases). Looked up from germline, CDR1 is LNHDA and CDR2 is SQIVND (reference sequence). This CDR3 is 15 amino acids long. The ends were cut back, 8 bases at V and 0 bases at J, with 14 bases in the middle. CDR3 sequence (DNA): TGTGCCAGTGGCGCAGGGTCCCATAGCAATCAGCCCCAGCATTTT. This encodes CASGAGSHSNQPQHF.

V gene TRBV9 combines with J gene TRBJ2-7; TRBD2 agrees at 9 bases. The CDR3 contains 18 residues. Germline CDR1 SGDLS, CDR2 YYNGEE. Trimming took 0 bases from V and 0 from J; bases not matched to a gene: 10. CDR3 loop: CASSVEDSGGANSYEQYF. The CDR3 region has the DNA TGTGCCAGCAGCGTAGAAGATAGCGGGGGAGCTAACTCCTACGAGCAGTACTTC.

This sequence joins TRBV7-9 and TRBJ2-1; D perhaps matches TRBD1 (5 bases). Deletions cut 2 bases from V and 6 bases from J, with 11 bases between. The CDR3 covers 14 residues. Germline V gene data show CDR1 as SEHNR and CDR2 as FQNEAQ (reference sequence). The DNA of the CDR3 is TGTGCCAGCAGCTTATCAGGGTGGGGCAATGAGCAGTTCTTC. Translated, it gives CASSLSGWGNEQFF.

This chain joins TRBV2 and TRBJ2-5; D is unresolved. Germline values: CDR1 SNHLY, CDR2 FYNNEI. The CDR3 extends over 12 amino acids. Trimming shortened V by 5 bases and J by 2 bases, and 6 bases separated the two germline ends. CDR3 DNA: TGTGCCAGCAGTCCCGTTCAAGAGACCCAGTACTTC. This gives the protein CASSPVQETQYF.

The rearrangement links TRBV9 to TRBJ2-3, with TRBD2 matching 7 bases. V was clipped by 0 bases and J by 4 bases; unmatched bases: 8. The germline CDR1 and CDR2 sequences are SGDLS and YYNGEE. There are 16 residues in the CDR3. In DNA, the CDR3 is TGTGCCAGCAGCGTAGGAGGGAGGGCCTTGTCAGATACGCAGTATTTT. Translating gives CASSVGGRALSDTQYF.

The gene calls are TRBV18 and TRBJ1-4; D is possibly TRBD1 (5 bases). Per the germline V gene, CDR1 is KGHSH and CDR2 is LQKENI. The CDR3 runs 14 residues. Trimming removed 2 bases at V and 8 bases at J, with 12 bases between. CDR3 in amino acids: CASSPGTVREKLFF. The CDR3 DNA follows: TGTGCCAGCTCACCAGGGACTGTCCGGGAAAAACTGTTTTTT.

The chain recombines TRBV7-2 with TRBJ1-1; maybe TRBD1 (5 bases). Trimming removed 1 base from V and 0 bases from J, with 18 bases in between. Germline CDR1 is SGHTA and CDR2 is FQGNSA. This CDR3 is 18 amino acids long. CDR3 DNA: TGTGCCAGCAGCTTAGACCCAAGGGACTGGGGCTTGAACACTGAAGCTTTCTTT. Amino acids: CASSLDPRDWGLNTEAFF. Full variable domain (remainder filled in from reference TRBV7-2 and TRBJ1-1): GAGVSQSPSNKVTEKGKDVELRCDPISGHTALYWYRQSLGQGLEFLIYFQGNSAPDKSGLPSDRFSAERTGGSVSTLTIQRTQQEDSAVYLCASSLDPRDWGLNTEAFFGQGTRLTVV.

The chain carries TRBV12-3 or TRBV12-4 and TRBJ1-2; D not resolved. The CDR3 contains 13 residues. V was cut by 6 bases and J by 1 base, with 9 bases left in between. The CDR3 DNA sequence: TGTGCCAGCAGGAGGAGGATTAACTATGGCTACACCTTC. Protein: CASRRRINYGYTF.

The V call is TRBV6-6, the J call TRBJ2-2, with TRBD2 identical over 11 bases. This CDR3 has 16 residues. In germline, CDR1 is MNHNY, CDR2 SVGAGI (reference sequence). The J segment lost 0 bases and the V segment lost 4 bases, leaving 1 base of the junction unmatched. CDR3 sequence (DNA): TGTGCCAGCAGTTCTAGCGGGGGGTCGAACACCGGGGAGCTGTTTTTT. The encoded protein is CASSSSGGSNTGELFF.

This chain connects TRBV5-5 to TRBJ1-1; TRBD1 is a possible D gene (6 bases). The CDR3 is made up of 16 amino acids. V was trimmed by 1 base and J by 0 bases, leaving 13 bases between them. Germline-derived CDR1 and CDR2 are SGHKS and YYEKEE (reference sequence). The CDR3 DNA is TGTGCCAGCAGCTTGCGGCCAGGGGCGCTGAACACTGAAGCTTTCTTT. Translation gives CASSLRPGALNTEAFF. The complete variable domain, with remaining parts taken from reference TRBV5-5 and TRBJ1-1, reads DAGVTQSPTHLIKTRGQQVTLRCSPISGHKSVSWYQQVLGQGPQFIFQYYEKEERGRGNFPDRFSARQFPNYSSELNVNALLLGDSALYLCASSLRPGALNTEAFFGQGTRLTVV.

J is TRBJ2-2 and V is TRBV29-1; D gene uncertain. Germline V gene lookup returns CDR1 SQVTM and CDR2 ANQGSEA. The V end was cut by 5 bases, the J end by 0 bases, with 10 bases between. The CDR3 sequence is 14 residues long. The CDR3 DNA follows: TGCAGCGTTCACACCTCGACGAACACCGGGGAGCTGTTTTTT. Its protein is CSVHTSTNTGELFF.

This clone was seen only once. The DNA of the CDR3 is TGTGCCAGCAGCCCGGGGGGGTACACCGGGGAGCTGTTTTTT. Protein: CASSPGGYTGELFF. The V gene is TRBV27, the J gene TRBJ2-2, with TRBD2 matching over 8 bases. CDR1 and CDR2 from the germline V gene are MNHEY and SMNVEV (reference sequence). The J segment lost 3 bases and the V segment lost 6 bases, leaving 3 bases of the junction unmatched. This CDR3 has 14 amino acids.

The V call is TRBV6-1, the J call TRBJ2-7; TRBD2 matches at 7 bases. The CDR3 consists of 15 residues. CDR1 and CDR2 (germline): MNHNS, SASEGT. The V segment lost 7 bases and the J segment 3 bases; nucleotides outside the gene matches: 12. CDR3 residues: CASTSSGGVFYEQYF. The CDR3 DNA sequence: TGTGCCAGCACTTCTAGCGGAGGCGTCTTCTACGAGCAGTACTTC.

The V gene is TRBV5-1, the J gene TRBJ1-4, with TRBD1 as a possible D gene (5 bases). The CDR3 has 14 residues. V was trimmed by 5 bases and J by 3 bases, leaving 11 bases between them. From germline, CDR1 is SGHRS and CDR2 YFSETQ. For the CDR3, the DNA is TGCGCCAGCAGAGCCGCAGGGTCTAATGAAAAACTGTTTTTT. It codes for CASRAAGSNEKLFF.

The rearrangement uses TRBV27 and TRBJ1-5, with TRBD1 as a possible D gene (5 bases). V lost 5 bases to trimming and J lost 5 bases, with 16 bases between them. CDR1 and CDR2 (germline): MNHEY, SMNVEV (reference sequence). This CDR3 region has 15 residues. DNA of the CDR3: TGTGCCAGCAGTCCCCAATACAGGACCCATCAGCCCCAGCATTTT. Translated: CASSPQYRTHQPQHF.

The CDR3 DNA is TGTGCCAGCAGCTTGGCCGACGCGGGAAGGCCTGAAGCTTTCTTT. It yields the protein CASSLADAGRPEAFF. The J gene is TRBJ1-1, the V gene TRBV5-4; D not resolved. V gave up 0 bases and J gave up 6 bases, with 15 bases separating them. Per germline, CDR1 SGHNT and CDR2 YYREEE (reference sequence). The CDR3 loop spans 15 amino acids.

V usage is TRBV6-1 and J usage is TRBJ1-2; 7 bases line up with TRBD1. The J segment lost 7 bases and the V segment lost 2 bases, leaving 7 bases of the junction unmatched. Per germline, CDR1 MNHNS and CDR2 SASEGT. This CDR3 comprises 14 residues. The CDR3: CASSEYRGTSGYTF. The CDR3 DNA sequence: TGTGCCAGCAGTGAATACAGGGGAACCAGTGGCTACACCTTC.

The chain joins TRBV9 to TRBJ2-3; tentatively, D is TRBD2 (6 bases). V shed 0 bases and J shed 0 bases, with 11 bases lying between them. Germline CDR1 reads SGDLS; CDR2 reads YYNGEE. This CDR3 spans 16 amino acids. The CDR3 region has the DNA TGTGCCAGCAGCGTAGATAACGGGAGAAGCACAGATACGCAGTATTTT. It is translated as CASSVDNGRSTDTQYF.

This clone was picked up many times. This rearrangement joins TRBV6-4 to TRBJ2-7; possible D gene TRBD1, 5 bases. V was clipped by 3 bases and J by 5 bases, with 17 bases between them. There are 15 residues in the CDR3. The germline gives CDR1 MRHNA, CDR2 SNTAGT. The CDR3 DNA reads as TGTGCCAGCAGTGAATCGACAGCGAACCCTAACGAGCAGTACTTC. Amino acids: CASSESTANPNEQYF.

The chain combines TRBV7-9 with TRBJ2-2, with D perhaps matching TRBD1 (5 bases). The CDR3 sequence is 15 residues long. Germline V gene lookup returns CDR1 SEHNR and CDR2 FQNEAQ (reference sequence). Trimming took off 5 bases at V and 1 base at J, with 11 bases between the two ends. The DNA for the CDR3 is TGTGCCAGCAGCCAGACAGCTTGGAACACCGGGGAGCTGTTTTTT. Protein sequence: CASSQTAWNTGELFF. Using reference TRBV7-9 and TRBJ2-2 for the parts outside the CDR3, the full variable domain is DTGVSQNPRHKITKRGQNVTFRCDPISEHNRLYWYRQTLGQGPEFLTYFQNEAQLEKSRLLSDRFSAERPKGSFSTLEIQRTEQGDSAMYLCASSQTAWNTGELFFGEGSRLTVL.

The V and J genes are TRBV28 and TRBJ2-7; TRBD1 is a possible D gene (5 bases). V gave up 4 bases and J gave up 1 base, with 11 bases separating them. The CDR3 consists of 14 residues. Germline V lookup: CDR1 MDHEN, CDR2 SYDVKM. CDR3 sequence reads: CASSSDSHSYEQYF. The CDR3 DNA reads TGTGCCAGCAGTTCCGACAGCCATTCCTACGAGCAGTACTTC.

Written as DNA, the CDR3 is TGCGCCAGCAGCCAAGATGCGGGGGAAAGGACTGAAGCTTTCTTT. This codes for CASSQDAGERTEAFF. This chain links TRBV4-1 with TRBJ1-1; D might be TRBD1 (5 bases). Looked up from germline, CDR1 is MGHRA and CDR2 is YSYEKL. Trimming pared 0 bases from V and 5 bases from J, leaving 13 bases between. The CDR3 covers 15 residues.

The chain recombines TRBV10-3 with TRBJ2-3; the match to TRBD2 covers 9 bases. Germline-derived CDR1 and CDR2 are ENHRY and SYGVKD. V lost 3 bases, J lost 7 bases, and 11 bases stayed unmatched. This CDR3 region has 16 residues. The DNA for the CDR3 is TGTGCCATCAGTGATGGGGTCAGCGGGGGGCAGAATACGCAGTATTTT. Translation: CAISDGVSGGQNTQYF.

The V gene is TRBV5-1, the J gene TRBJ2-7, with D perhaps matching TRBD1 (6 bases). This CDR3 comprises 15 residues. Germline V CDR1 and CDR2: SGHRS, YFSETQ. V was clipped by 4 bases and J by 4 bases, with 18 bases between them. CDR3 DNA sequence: TGCGCCAGCAGCCCAGGGGACATATCCACTTACGAGCAGTACTTC. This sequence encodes CASSPGDISTYEQYF. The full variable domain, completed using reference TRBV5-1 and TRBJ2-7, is KAGVTQTPRYLIKTRGQQVTLSCSPISGHRSVSWYQQTPGQGLQFLFEYFSETQRNKGNFPGRFSGRQFSNSRSEMNVSTLELGDSALYLCASSPGDISTYEQYFGPGTRLTVT.

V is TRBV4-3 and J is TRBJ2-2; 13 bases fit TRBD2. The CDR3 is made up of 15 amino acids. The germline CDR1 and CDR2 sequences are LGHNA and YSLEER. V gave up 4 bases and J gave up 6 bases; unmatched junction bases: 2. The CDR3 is CASSRGTSGAGELFF. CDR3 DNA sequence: TGCGCCAGCAGCCGAGGGACTAGCGGGGCCGGGGAGCTGTTTTTT.

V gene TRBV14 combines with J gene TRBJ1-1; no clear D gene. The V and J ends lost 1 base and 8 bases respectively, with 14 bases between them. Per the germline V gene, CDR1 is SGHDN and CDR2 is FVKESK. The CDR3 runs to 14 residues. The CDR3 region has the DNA TGTGCCAGCAGCCAAGGAGGGATTGGGGTGGAAGCTTTCTTT. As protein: CASSQGGIGVEAFF.

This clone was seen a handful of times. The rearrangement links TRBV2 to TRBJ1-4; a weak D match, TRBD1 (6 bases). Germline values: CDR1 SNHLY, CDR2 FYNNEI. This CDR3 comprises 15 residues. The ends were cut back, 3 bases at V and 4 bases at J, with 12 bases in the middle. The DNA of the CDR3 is TGTGCCAGCAGTGAGCTGACAGGACGTAATGAAAAACTGTTTTTT. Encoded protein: CASSELTGRNEKLFF. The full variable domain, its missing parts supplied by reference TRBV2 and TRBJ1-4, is EPEVTQTPSHQVTQMGQEVILRCVPISNHLYFYWYRQILGQKVEFLVSFYNNEISEKSEIFDDQFSVERPDGSNFTLKIRSTKLEDSAMYFCASSELTGRNEKLFFGSGTQLSVL.

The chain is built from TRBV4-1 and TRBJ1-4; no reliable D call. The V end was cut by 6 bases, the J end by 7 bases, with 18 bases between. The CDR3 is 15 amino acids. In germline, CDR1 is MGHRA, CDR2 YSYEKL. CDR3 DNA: TGCGCCAGCAGGAACGGCGGCAACTCGGCTGAAAAACTGTTTTTT. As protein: CASRNGGNSAEKLFF.